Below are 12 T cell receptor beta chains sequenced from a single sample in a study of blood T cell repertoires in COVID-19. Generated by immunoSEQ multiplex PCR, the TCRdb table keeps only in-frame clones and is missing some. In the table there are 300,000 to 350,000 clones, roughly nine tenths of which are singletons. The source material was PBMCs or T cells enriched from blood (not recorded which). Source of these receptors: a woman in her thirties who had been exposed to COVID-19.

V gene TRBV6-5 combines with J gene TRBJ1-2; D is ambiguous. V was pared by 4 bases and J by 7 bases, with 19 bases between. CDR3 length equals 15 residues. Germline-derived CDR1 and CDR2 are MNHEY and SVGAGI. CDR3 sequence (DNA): TGTGCCAGCAGTTCTAACGACGCAGTAGCGTCTGGCTACACCTTC. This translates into CASSSNDAVASGYTF.

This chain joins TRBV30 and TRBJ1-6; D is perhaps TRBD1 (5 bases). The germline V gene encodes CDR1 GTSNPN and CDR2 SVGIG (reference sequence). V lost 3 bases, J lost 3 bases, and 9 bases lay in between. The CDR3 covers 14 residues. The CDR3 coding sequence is TGTGCCTGGAGGGGGGACTTCTATAATTCACCCCTCCACTTT. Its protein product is CAWRGDFYNSPLHF. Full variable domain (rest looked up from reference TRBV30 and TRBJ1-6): SQTIHQWPATLVQPVGSPLSLECTVEGTSNPNLYWYRQAAGRGLQLLFYSVGIGQISSEVPQNLSASRPQDRQFILSSKKLLLSDSGFYLCAWRGDFYNSPLHFGNGTRLTVT.

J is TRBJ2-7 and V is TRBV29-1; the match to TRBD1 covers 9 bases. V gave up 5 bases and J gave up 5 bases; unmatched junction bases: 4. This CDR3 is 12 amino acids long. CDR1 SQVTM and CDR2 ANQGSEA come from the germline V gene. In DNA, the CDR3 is TGCAGCGTTAGACAGGGGGTTCACGAGCAGTACTTC. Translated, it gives CSVRQGVHEQYF.

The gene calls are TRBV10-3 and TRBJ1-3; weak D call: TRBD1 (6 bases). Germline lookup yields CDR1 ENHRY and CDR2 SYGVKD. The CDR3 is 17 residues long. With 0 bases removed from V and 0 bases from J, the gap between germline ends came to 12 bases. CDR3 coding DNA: TGTGCCATCAGTGAGTCGGCAGGGACATCCTCTGGAAACACCATATATTTT. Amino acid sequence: CAISESAGTSSGNTIYF.

CDR3 sequence (DNA): TGTGCCACCAGCAGAGATGATCGGGCCGGGGAGCTGTTTTTT. The encoded protein is CATSRDDRAGELFF. The chain is built from TRBV15 and TRBJ2-2; no clear D gene. V lost 0 bases and J 6 bases, leaving 8 bases between the germline ends. CDR1 and CDR2 from the germline V gene are LNHNV and YYDKDF (reference sequence). This CDR3 has 14 residues. The variable domain in full, completed from reference TRBV15 and TRBJ2-2, reads DAMVIQNPRYQVTQFGKPVTLSCSQTLNHNVMYWYQQKSSQAPKLLFHYYDKDFNNEADTPDNFQSRRPNTSFCFLDIRSPGLGDTAMYLCATSRDDRAGELFFGEGSRLTVL.

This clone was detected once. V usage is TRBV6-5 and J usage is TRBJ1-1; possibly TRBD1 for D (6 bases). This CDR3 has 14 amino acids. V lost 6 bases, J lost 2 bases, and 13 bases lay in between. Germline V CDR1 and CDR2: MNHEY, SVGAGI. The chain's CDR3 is CASRIGQPNTEAFF. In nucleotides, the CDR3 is TGTGCCAGCAGAATAGGACAGCCAAACACTGAAGCTTTCTTT.

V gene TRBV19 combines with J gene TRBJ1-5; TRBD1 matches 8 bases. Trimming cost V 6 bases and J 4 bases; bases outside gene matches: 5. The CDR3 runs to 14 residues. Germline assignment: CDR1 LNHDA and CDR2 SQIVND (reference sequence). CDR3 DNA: TGTGCCAGTAGGACAGGGGCTTTAAATCAGCCCCAGCATTTT. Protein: CASRTGALNQPQHF.

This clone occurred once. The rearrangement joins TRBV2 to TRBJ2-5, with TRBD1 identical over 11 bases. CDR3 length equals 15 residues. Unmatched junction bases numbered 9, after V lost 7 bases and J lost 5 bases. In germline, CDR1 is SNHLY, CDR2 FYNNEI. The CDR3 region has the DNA TGTGCCAGCAAACCACGGACAGGGGGCGCGGAGACCCAGTACTTC. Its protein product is CASKPRTGGAETQYF.

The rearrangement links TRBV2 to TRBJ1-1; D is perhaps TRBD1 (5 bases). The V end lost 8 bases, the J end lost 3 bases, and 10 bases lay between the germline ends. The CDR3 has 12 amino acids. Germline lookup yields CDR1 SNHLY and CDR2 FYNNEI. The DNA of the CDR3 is TGTGCCAGCCACGGGGGGGACACTGAAGCTTTCTTT. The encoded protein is CASHGGDTEAFF.

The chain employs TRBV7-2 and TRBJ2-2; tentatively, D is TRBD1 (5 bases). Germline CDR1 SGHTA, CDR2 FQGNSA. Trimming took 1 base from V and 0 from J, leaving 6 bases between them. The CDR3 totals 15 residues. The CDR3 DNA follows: TGTGCCAGCAGCTTAGGACAGACGAACACCGGGGAGCTGTTTTTT. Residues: CASSLGQTNTGELFF.

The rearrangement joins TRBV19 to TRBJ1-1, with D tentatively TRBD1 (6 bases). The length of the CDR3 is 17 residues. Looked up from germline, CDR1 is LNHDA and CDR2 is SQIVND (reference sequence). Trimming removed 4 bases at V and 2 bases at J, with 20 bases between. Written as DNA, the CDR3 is TGTGCCAGTAGTAAGGGGACATTCGACAGATACAACACTGAAGCTTTCTTT. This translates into CASSKGTFDRYNTEAFF. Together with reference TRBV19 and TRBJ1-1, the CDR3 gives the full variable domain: DGGITQSPKYLFRKEGQNVTLSCEQNLNHDAMYWYRQDPGQGLRLIYYSQIVNDFQKGDIAEGYSVSREKKESFPLTVTSAQKNPTAFYLCASSKGTFDRYNTEAFFGQGTRLTVV.

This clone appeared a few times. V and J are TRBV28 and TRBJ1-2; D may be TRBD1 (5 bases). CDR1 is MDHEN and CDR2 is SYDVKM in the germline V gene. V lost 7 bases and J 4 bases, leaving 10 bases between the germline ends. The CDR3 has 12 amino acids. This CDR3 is CASNQGGYGYTF. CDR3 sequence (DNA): TGTGCCAGCAACCAGGGAGGCTATGGCTACACCTTC.